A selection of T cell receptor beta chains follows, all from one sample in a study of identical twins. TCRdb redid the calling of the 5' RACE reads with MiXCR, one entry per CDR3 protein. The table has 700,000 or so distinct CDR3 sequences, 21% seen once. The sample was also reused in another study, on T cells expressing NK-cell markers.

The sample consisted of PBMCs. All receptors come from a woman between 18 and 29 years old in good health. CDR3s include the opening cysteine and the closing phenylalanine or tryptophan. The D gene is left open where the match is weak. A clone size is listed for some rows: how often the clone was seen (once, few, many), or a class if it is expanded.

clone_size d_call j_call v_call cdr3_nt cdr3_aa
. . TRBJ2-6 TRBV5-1 TGCGCCAGCAGCGCAGTGGGCAGCTCTGGGGCCAACGTCCTGACTTTC CASSAVGSSGANVLTF
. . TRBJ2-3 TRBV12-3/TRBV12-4 TGTGCCAGCAGTTTTATGGCTAGCACTGCAGTAGATACGCAGTATTTT CASSFMASTAVDTQYF
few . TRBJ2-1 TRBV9 TGTGCCAGCAGCGTCGAGTGGGGTGACGTCTCCTACAATGAGCAGTTCTTC CASSVEWGDVSYNEQFF
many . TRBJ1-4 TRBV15 TGTGCCACCTCGGTTTTGAGGAATGAAAAACTGTTTTTT CATSVLRNEKLFF
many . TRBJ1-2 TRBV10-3 TGTGCCATCAGGGATCGAACCGGGCCTAGAGTCTATGGCTACACCTTC CAIRDRTGPRVYGYTF
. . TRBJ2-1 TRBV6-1 TGTGCCAGCACCCGTCCCATCTACAATGAGCAGTTCTTC CASTRPIYNEQFF
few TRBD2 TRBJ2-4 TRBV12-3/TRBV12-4 TGTGCCAGCAGTCGAGATGGCCCGCGGGGGTCCATTCAGTACTTC CASSRDGPRGSIQYF
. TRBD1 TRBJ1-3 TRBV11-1 TGTGCCAGCAGCTTAAACAGGGCGGACAGGGACTCTGGAAACACCATATATTTT CASSLNRADRDSGNTIYF
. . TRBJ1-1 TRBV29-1 TGCAGCTCTGGGCGGGGGAACACTGAAGCTTTCTTT CSSGRGNTEAFF
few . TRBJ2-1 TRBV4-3 TGCGCCAGCAGCCACGTGTCCAGCTCCTACAATGAGCAGTTCTTC CASSHVSSSYNEQFF
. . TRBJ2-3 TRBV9 TGTGCCAGCAGCAACGCAGCGGGCCGCACAGATACGCAGTATTTT CASSNAAGRTDTQYF
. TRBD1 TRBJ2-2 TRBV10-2 TGCGCCAGCAGTGGTCCGGGACAGGGAAGGTTGACCGGGGAGCTGTTTTTT CASSGPGQGRLTGELFF
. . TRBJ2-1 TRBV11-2 TGTGCCAGCAGCTTAGATTTCCGGGGAGGTAGGGGCAATGAGCAGTTCTTC CASSLDFRGGRGNEQFF
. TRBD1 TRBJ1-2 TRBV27 TGTGCCAGCAAATTAGGGGGCCCGGGACAGGGTACGGGCTACACCTTC CASKLGGPGQGTGYTF
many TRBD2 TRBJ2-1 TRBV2 TGTGCCAGCACTGAGGGGACTAGCTCCTACAATGAGCAGTTCTTC CASTEGTSSYNEQFF
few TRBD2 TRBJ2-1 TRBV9 TGTGCCAGCAGTCCACTAGCGACCTTTAACAATGAGCAGTTCTTC CASSPLATFNNEQFF
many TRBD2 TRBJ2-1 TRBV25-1 TGTGCCAGCAGTGGTACTAGCGGGAGGGGACCCTACAATGAGCAGTTCTTC CASSGTSGRGPYNEQFF
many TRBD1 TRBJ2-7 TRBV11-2 TGTGCCAGCAGCTGGGGACAGGGGGCCTACGAGCAGTACTTC CASSWGQGAYEQYF
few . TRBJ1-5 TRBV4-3 TGCGCCAGCAGCCAACGGGGAAATCAGCCCCAGCATTTT CASSQRGNQPQHF
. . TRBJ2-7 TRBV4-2 TGTGCCAGCAGCCAAGAAAGAGAATCCTACGAGCAGTACTTC CASSQERESYEQYF
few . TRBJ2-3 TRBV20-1 TGCAGTGCCCTTAGCCAAACCGCAGATACGCAGTATTTT CSALSQTADTQYF
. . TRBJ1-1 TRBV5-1 TGCGCCAGCAGCTCTCGGGGCGTTTCAGGGGTGGGGACTGAAGCTTTCTTT CASSSRGVSGVGTEAFF
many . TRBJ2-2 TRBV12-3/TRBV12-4 TGTGCCAGCAGCCCGGAGGCCGGGGAGCTGTTTTTT CASSPEAGELFF
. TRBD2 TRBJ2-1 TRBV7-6 TGTGCCAGCAGCTTGTTTACTAGCGGGAGAGACGGTAATGAGCAGTTCTTC CASSLFTSGRDGNEQFF
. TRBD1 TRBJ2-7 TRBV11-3 TGTGCCAGTGCGGGACAGGGGGTTGGGGAGCAGTACTTC CASAGQGVGEQYF
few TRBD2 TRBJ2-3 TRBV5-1 TGCGCCAGCAGCCTACGGACCGGGACTAGCGGTACAGATACGCAGTATTTT CASSLRTGTSGTDTQYF
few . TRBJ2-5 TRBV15 TGTGCCACCAGCAGTTTAAGGACTCGGCGAGAGACCCAGTACTTC CATSSLRTRRETQYF
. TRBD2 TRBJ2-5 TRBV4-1 TGCGCCAGCAGCCAAGAGAGAAGGCTAGCGGCCCAAGAGACCCAGTACTTC CASSQERRLAAQETQYF
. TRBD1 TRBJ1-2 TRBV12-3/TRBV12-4 TGTGCCAGCAGCCCGACAGGGATTAGAGCCTACACCTTC CASSPTGIRAYTF
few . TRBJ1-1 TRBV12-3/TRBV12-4 TGTGCCAGCGCCCCCTCGGGCACCGTGGGGAACACTGAAGCTTTCTTT CASAPSGTVGNTEAFF
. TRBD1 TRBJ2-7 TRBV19 TGTGCCAGTTCGACAGGGAGTGCCTACGAGCAGTACTTC CASSTGSAYEQYF
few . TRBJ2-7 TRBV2 TGTGCCAGCAGGATATCGGGGGTCCACGAGCAGTACTTC CASRISGVHEQYF
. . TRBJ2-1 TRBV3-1 TGTGCCAGCAGTACGTATCGGAGACCCTACAATGAGCAGTTCTTC CASSTYRRPYNEQFF
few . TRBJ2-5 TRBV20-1 TGCAGTGCAGCCCCGGGGGTATCGAAGACCCAGTACTTC CSAAPGVSKTQYF
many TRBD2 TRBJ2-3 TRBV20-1 TGCAGCTCCCTGAAGGGCTGGAGCGGGGGGGTGGGTGGTACGCAGTATTTT CSSLKGWSGGVGGTQYF
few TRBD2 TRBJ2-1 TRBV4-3 TGCGCCAGCAGCCAAGTCCCTAGCGGGAATCACAATGAGCAGTTCTTC CASSQVPSGNHNEQFF
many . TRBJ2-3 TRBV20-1 TGCAGTGCTAGAGGGGGGTCAGATACGCAGTATTTT CSARGGSDTQYF
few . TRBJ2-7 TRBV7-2 TGTGCCAGCAGCTTAGCGGGCAGGGACTTCTACGAGCAGTACTTC CASSLAGRDFYEQYF
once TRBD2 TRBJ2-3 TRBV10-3 TGTGCCATCAGTCGCGGGGGTCGGGCAGATACGCAGTATTTT CAISRGGRADTQYF
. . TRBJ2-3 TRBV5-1 TGCGCCAGCAGCCCCCCCCGTGGGAGGATGGATACGCAGTATTTT CASSPPRGRMDTQYF
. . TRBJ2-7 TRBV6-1 TGTGCCTGCTCCCAGGTAGGGCTTTCCTACGAGCAGTACTTC CACSQVGLSYEQYF